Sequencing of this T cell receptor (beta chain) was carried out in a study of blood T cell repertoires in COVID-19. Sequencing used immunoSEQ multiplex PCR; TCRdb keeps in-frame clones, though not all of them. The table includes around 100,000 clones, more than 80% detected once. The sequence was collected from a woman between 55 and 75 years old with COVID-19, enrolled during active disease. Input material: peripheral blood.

The DNA for the CDR3 is TGCGCCAGCAGCCAAGATCAGGGCGGGGGGCCCACAGATACGCAGTATTTT. It translates to CASSQDQGGGPTDTQYF. The rearrangement uses TRBV4-3 and TRBJ2-3, with 8 bases fitting TRBD2. In germline, CDR1 is LGHNA, CDR2 YSLEER. CDR3 length equals 17 residues. With V trimmed by 0 bases and J by 2 bases, 7 bases remained unmatched.